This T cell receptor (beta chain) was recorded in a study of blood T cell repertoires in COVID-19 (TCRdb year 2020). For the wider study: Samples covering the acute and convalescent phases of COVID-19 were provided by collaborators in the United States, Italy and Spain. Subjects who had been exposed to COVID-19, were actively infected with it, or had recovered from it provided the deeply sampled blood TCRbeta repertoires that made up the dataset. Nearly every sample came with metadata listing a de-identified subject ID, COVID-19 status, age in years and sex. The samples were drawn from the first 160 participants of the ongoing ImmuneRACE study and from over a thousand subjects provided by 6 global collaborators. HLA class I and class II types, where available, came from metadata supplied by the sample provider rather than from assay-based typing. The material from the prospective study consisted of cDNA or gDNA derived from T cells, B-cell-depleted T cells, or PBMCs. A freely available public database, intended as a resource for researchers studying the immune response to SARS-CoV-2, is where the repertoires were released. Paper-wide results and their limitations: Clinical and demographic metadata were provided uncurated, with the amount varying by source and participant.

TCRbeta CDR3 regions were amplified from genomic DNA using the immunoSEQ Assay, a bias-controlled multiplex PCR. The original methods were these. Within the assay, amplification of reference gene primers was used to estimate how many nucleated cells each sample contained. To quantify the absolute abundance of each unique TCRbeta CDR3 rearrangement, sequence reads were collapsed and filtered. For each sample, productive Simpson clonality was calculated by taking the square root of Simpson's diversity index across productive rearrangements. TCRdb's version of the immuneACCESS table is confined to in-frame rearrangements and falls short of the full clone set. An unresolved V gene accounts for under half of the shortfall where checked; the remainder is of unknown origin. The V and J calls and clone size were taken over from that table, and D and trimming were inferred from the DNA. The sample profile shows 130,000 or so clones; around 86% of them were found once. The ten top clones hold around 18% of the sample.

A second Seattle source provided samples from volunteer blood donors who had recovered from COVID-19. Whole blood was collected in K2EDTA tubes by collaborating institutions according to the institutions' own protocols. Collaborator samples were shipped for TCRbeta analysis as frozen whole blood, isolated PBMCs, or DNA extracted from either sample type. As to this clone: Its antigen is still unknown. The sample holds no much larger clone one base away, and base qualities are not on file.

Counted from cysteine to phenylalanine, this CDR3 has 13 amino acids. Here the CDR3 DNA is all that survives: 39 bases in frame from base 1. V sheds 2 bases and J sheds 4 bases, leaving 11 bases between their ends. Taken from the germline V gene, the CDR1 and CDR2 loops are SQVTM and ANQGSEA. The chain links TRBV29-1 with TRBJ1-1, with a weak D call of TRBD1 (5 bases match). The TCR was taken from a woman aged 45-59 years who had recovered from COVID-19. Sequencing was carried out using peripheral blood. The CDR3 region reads CSVEKGDGTEAFF. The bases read TGCAGCGTTGAAAAAGGGGATGGCACTGAAGCTTTCTTT.